The 14 T cell receptor beta chains given below trace back to one sample, sequenced in a study of T cells in Graves' hyperthyroidism and ophthalmopathy (dated by TCRdb to the late 2010s). The library was generated by multiplex PCR. The instrument given in TCRdb is Illumina HiSeq 2000. TCR beta CDR3 regions were amplified from RNA transcripts. The TCR CDR3 was subjected to a first round of RT-PCR using the HTBI primer set and the Qiagen OneStep RT-PCR kit. The public reads were quality trimmed at Q25 with fastp and then assembled into clones with MiXCR by TCRdb, keeping productive beta chains. Each CDR3 protein appears once, grouped with its most common genes and DNA. Counted in this sample were 470,000 or so distinct CDR3 sequences; roughly 20% of them appeared once. Of the sample, about 25% is held by the ten largest clones. The sequenced material came from blood. Receptors originate from a man younger than 30 with Graves' hyperthyroidism.

The CDR3 spells CASSDGHRSYEQYF. In DNA form, the CDR3 reads TGTGCCAGCAGTGACGGACACCGCTCCTACGAGCAGTACTTC. The gene calls are TRBV27 and TRBJ2-7; the D gene is possibly TRBD1 (5 bases). V was trimmed by 5 bases and J by 0 bases, leaving 11 bases between them. CDR1 and CDR2 from the germline V gene are MNHEY and SMNVEV (reference sequence). CDR3 length: 14 amino acids.

This clonotype was counted ten times or more. The chain recombines TRBV6-1 with TRBJ1-6; no clear D. V was cut by 7 bases and J by 7 bases, with 14 bases left in between. Per the germline V gene, CDR1 is MNHNS and CDR2 is SASEGT. CDR3 length: 14 residues. CDR3 DNA sequence: TGTGCCAGCACCCCCCGGCCAGACAATTCACCCCTCCACTTT. Protein sequence: CASTPRPDNSPLHF.

This clonotype has a count of ten or more. This chain connects TRBV2 to TRBJ2-7; D not resolved. V was trimmed by 2 bases and J by 3 bases, leaving 5 bases between them. Germline assignment: CDR1 SNHLY and CDR2 FYNNEI. The CDR3 loop spans 12 amino acids. The CDR3 bases are TGTGCCAGCAGTGAAAATGGCTACGAGCAGTACTTC. Its protein is CASSENGYEQYF.

This clonotype was recorded at least ten times. This chain links TRBV7-8 with TRBJ1-2, with D possibly TRBD1 on 6 matching bases. CDR1 SGHVS and CDR2 FQNEAQ come from the germline V gene. Trimming cost V 0 bases and J 0 bases, with 14 bases left between them. The CDR3 has 17 amino acids. The CDR3 region has the DNA TGTGCCAGCAGCTTAGCGAAAGGACAGCCTACTAACTATGGCTACACCTTC. It specifies CASSLAKGQPTNYGYTF. Combining the CDR3 with reference TRBV7-8 and TRBJ1-2 gives the whole variable domain GAGVSQSPRYKVAKRGQDVALRCDPISGHVSLFWYQQALGQGPEFLTYFQNEAQLDKSGLPSDRFFAERPEGSVSTLKIQRTQQEDSAVYLCASSLAKGQPTNYGYTFGSGTRLTVV.

This clonotype showed up many times. This chain links TRBV15 with TRBJ2-7; 9 nucleotides agree with TRBD1. The CDR3 contains 16 residues. V lost 1 base and J lost 2; bases outside the gene matches: 6. Per the germline V gene, CDR1 is LNHNV and CDR2 is YYDKDF (reference sequence). The CDR3 spells CATSRGGQGTAYEQYF. CDR3 nucleotides: TGTGCCACCAGCAGAGGTGGACAGGGGACCGCCTACGAGCAGTACTTC. The whole variable domain, filled in from reference TRBV15 and TRBJ2-7, reads DAMVIQNPRYQVTQFGKPVTLSCSQTLNHNVMYWYQQKSSQAPKLLFHYYDKDFNNEADTPDNFQSRRPNTSFCFLDIRSPGLGDTAMYLCATSRGGQGTAYEQYFGPGTRLTVT.

This clonotype showed up many times. V and J are TRBV12-3 or TRBV12-4 and TRBJ2-4; TRBD1 matches at 9 bases. The length of the CDR3 is 16 residues. Trimming at V came to 4 bases and at J to 0 bases, leaving 4 bases not matched to a gene. CDR3 bases: TGTGCCAGCAGTTCATACAGGGGGCTAGCCAAAAACATTCAGTACTTC. Protein product: CASSSYRGLAKNIQYF.

This clonotype was seen a few times. V is TRBV18 and J is TRBJ2-5, with 7 bases lining up with TRBD2. This CDR3 has 14 amino acids. Germline loops: CDR1 KGHSH, CDR2 LQKENI. The V and J ends lost 8 bases and 5 bases, in that order; junction bases with no gene match: 11. Written as DNA, the CDR3 is TGTGCCAGCGCGAACAGCGGGGTATTTGAGACCCAGTACTTC. It encodes CASANSGVFETQYF. Filled out from reference TRBV18 and TRBJ2-5, the complete variable domain reads NAGVMQNPRHLVRRRGQEARLRCSPMKGHSHVYWYRQLPEEGLKFMVYLQKENIIDESGMPKERFSAEFPKEGPSILRIQQVVRGDSAAYFCASANSGVFETQYFGPGTRLLVL.

This clonotype has more than one count but fewer than ten. The chain recombines TRBV11-3 with TRBJ2-5, with D uncertain. Germline V gives CDR1 SGHNT, CDR2 YENEEA. This CDR3 has 14 residues. Trimming pared 1 base from V and 4 bases from J, leaving 10 bases between. The CDR3 nucleotides are TGTGCCAGCAGCTTAGGCCCACTGTCAGAGACCCAGTACTTC. It encodes CASSLGPLSETQYF.

CDR3 in DNA: TGCAGTGCTAGAGAGGGGGGAGGCACCGGGGAGCTGTTTTTT. Its translation is CSAREGGGTGELFF. The chain couples TRBV20-1 to TRBJ2-2; D possibly corresponds to TRBD2 (6 bases). CDR1 is DFQATT, CDR2 SNEGSKA, per germline (reference sequence). The CDR3 is made up of 14 amino acids. The ends were cut back, 0 bases at V and 4 bases at J, with 9 bases in the middle.

A note on this clonotype: No conserved phenylalanine or tryptophan ends this CDR3, so it is likely a read error. The chain is built from TRBV12-3 or TRBV12-4 and TRBJ1-5; TRBD1 agrees at 7 bases. The CDR3 spans 16 residues. J was trimmed by 3 bases and V by 7 bases; bases with no gene match: 12. CDR3 sequence reads: CASTNSWTGDNQPQHV. The CDR3 nucleotides are TGTGCCAGCACCAACTCTTGGACAGGTGACAATCAGCCCCAGCATGTT.

The sample holds many counts of this clonotype. The chain couples TRBV9 to TRBJ2-7, with TRBD2 matching 12 bases. Unmatched junction bases numbered 4, after V lost 0 bases and J lost 3 bases. The germline CDR1 and CDR2 sequences are SGDLS and YYNGEE. The CDR3 has 16 residues. CDR3 DNA: TGTGCCAGCAGCGTAGCAACTAGCGGGGGGATCTACGAGCAGTACTTC. Translated, it gives CASSVATSGGIYEQYF.

The rearrangement uses TRBV12-3 or TRBV12-4 and TRBJ1-1, with 9 bases fitting TRBD1. The V gene end was trimmed by 2 bases and the J gene end by 1 base; junction bases not matched to a gene: 11. The CDR3 extends over 18 amino acids. CDR3 nucleotides: TGTGCCAGCAGTTTATCCCTCGGACAGGGGAAGGGGAACACTGAAGCTTTCTTT. Translating gives CASSLSLGQGKGNTEAFF.

This clonotype was observed at least ten times. The rearrangement uses TRBV13 and TRBJ1-3; no firm D call. The CDR3 sequence is 16 residues long. Trimming left V 0 bases short and J 0 bases short, with 9 bases between. Germline V gene sequence: CDR1 PRHDT, CDR2 FYEKMQ (reference sequence). The CDR3 here is CASSLGGQNSGNTIYF. DNA for the CDR3: TGTGCCAGCAGCTTAGGCGGTCAGAACTCTGGAAACACCATATATTTT.

In its sample, this clonotype was seen many times. The J gene is TRBJ1-5, the V gene TRBV13; TRBD1 matches at 10 bases. After removal of 5 bases from V and 7 bases from J, the junction contained 14 bases not matched to a gene. The CDR3 is made up of 17 amino acids. The germline V gene encodes CDR1 PRHDT and CDR2 FYEKMQ (reference sequence). In DNA form, the CDR3 reads TGTGCCAGCAGCCTTACCGGGACAGGGGAGCGGAGACAGCCCCAGCATTTT. It yields the protein CASSLTGTGERRQPQHF.